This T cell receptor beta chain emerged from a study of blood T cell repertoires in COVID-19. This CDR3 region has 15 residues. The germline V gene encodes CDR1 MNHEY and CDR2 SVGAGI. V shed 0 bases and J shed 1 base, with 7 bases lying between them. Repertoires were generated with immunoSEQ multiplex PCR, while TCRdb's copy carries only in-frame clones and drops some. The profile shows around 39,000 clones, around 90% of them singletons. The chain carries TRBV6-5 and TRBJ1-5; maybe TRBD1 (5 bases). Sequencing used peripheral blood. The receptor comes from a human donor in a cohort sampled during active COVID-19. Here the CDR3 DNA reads TGTGCCAGCAGTTACTCGGGGCAGAGCAATCAGCCCCAGCATTTT. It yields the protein CASSYSGQSNQPQHF.